This T cell receptor (beta chain) was documented in a study of CD8+ T cells in alopecia areata. Notes on the study in general: Researchers report lesional scalp, most notably alopecia totalis/universalis, outstripped normal scalp in clonality. Unlike in mice, where it was clearer, TCR sharing across patients was less clear, possibly HLA-related. Normal skin's resident alphabeta T cells are sequenced alongside lesional scalp T cells.

Germline CDR1 and CDR2: SGHTA and FQGNSA. The V and J ends lost 3 bases and 1 base respectively, with 15 bases between them. CDR3 length equals 16 residues. Sequencing templates came from extracted RNA that was reverse transcribed into cDNA. Profiled with immunoSEQ multiplex PCR; TCRdb holds only in-frame clones, not every one. The sample consists of approximately 99,000 clones, 59% of them appearing once. The sorting of PBMCs gave CD4+ and CD8+ T cells. To note about this clone: The antigen is undetermined.

This sequence originates from a human donor in good health. The sample was CD8+ T cells sorted from blood. The V gene is TRBV7-2, the J gene TRBJ2-5; D is perhaps TRBD1 (5 bases). The CDR3 DNA reads as TGTGCCAGCAGCTTGGTACAGGCACCTTCCCAAGAGACCCAGTACTTC. This translates into CASSLVQAPSQETQYF.